The 28 T cell receptor beta chains listed next were all sequenced from one sample in a study of shared clonotypes between healthy human individuals. CD45RO-negative CD8 cells positively selected for CCR7 made up the naive population, which excluded terminally differentiated effector memory CD45RA+ cells. This table comes from immunoSEQ multiplex PCR, and its TCRdb copy is limited to in-frame clones, with some not included. The sample includes about 800,000 clones, 96% seen only once; the top ten take approximately 0.2%. Sequencing used naive CD8+ T cells sorted from blood. These receptors were taken from a young man in good health.

The V call is TRBV4-1, the J call TRBJ2-7; maybe TRBD1 (5 bases). Between the trimmed V and J ends, which lost 3 bases and 6 bases, there was a span of 15 bases. CDR3 length equals 14 residues. Germline CDR1 is MGHRA and CDR2 is YSYEKL. This CDR3 reads CASSHQGLSSEQYF. The CDR3 DNA reads as TGCGCCAGCAGCCACCAGGGCTTGTCTAGCGAGCAGTACTTC.

This chain uses TRBV9 with TRBJ2-1; 7 bases fit TRBD2. This CDR3 has 17 residues. Germline loops: CDR1 SGDLS, CDR2 YYNGEE. The trim removed 3 bases at V and 0 bases at J, leaving 9 bases unmatched. CDR3 region: CASSAGLVVDSYNEQFF. Here the CDR3 DNA reads TGTGCCAGCAGCGCTGGACTAGTGGTAGACTCCTACAATGAGCAGTTCTTC.

The V call is TRBV14, the J call TRBJ1-2, with D possibly being TRBD1 (5 bases). Germline V gene lookup returns CDR1 SGHDN and CDR2 FVKESK. The CDR3 extends over 17 amino acids. V was pared by 1 base and J by 0 bases, with 15 bases between. The CDR3 spells CASSQGPRGKANYGYTF. CDR3 nucleotide sequence: TGTGCCAGCAGCCAAGGGCCAAGGGGCAAAGCTAACTATGGCTACACCTTC.

Worth noting for this clone: The sample carries other DNA sequences with the same CDR3. J is TRBJ2-1 and V is TRBV4-3; tentative D call: TRBD2 (6 bases). The CDR3 sequence is 16 residues long. Between the trimmed V and J ends, which lost 0 bases and 0 bases, there was a span of 9 bases. The germline V gene encodes CDR1 LGHNA and CDR2 YSLEER. In DNA form, the CDR3 reads TGCGCCAGCAGCCAAGACCGGGGGAGCTCCTACAATGAGCAGTTCTTC. Residues: CASSQDRGSSYNEQFF.

The V gene is TRBV10-3, the J gene TRBJ1-4; D is unresolved. CDR1 and CDR2 from the germline V gene are ENHRY and SYGVKD. The V and J ends lost 3 bases and 6 bases respectively, with 14 bases between them. The CDR3 consists of 15 residues. CDR3 in DNA: TGTGCCATCAGTGACAGCGGAGGAACGGATGAAAAACTGTTTTTT. As protein: CAISDSGGTDEKLFF.

This sequence joins TRBV2 and TRBJ2-7; TRBD2 agrees at 11 bases. CDR1 is SNHLY and CDR2 is FYNNEI in the germline V gene. Losses at the gene ends were 5 bases for V and 5 bases for J; bases not matched to a gene: 11. This CDR3 spans 16 amino acids. CDR3 amino acids: CASSTLLAGVSDEQYF. The CDR3, as DNA: TGTGCCAGCAGTACACTACTAGCGGGAGTGTCGGACGAGCAGTACTTC.

This rearrangement joins TRBV7-9 to TRBJ1-1; D may be TRBD1 (6 bases). V was trimmed by 5 bases and J by 1 base, leaving 17 bases between them. The CDR3 has 16 residues. Germline loops: CDR1 SEHNR, CDR2 FQNEAQ (reference sequence). CDR3 DNA: TGTGCCAGCAGCCCTGAGACAGGCCCCCAGAACACTGAAGCTTTCTTT. It specifies CASSPETGPQNTEAFF.

Details on this clone: Other DNA sequences in this sample translate to the same CDR3. This chain uses TRBV6-5 with TRBJ2-2; 7 positions match TRBD2. CDR3 length equals 15 residues. CDR1 is MNHEY and CDR2 is SVGAGI in the germline V gene. After removal of 5 bases from V and 3 bases from J, the junction contained 6 bases not matched to a gene. This CDR3 is CASSPLSGDTGELFF. CDR3 coding DNA: TGTGCCAGCAGTCCCCTCAGCGGGGACACCGGGGAGCTGTTTTTT.

About this clone: Other DNA variants within this sample encode the same CDR3. This chain connects TRBV7-9 to TRBJ2-7, with TRBD2 matching over 7 bases. Losses at the gene ends were 0 bases for V and 5 bases for J; bases not matched to a gene: 4. The CDR3 loop spans 14 amino acids. CDR1 and CDR2 from the germline V gene are SEHNR and FQNEAQ (reference sequence). The DNA of the CDR3 is TGTGCCAGCAGCTTAGCGGGAGGGCCCCACGAGCAGTACTTC. Amino acids: CASSLAGGPHEQYF.

V is TRBV7-9 and J is TRBJ1-1, with 7 bases aligning to TRBD1. With V trimmed by 6 bases and J by 2 bases, 9 bases remained unmatched. The CDR3 consists of 15 residues. Per germline, CDR1 SEHNR and CDR2 FQNEAQ (reference sequence). Here the CDR3 reads CASRSRQGLNTEAFF. The CDR3 DNA is TGTGCCAGCAGGTCCCGACAGGGATTAAACACTGAAGCTTTCTTT.

The V call is TRBV5-6, the J call TRBJ2-1, with TRBD2 identical over 8 bases. The V segment lost 2 bases and the J segment 6 bases; nucleotides outside the gene matches: 7. The CDR3 runs to 15 residues. CDR1 is SGHDT, CDR2 YYEEEE, per germline. CDR3 coding DNA: TGTGCCAGCAGCTTAGTGGCGGGAGGTCCCAATGAGCAGTTCTTC. Residues: CASSLVAGGPNEQFF. The entire variable domain, with the rest obtained from reference TRBV5-6 and TRBJ2-1, is as follows: DAGVTQSPTHLIKTRGQQVTLRCSPKSGHDTVSWYQQALGQGPQFIFQYYEEEERQRGNFPDRFSGHQFPNYSSELNVNALLLGDSALYLCASSLVAGGPNEQFFGPGTRLTVL.

The chain joins TRBV29-1 to TRBJ2-7, with D tentatively TRBD1 or TRBD2 (5 bases each). Trimming pared 4 bases from V and 1 base from J, leaving 11 bases between. CDR3 length equals 13 residues. CDR1 is SQVTM and CDR2 is ANQGSEA in the germline V gene. DNA of the CDR3: TGCAGCGTTGCTAGGGACGGTTCCTACGAGCAGTACTTC. It specifies CSVARDGSYEQYF.

The genes are TRBV2 and TRBJ2-7; 15 bases align to TRBD2. The CDR3 is 17 residues long. With V trimmed by 5 bases and J by 4 bases, 9 bases remained unmatched. Germline values: CDR1 SNHLY, CDR2 FYNNEI. The CDR3 DNA reads TGTGCCAGCAGTCGTACCGGGACTAGCGGGGGGTATTACGAGCAGTACTTC. Amino acid sequence: CASSRTGTSGGYYEQYF.

The DNA of the CDR3 is TGTGCCAGCAGCTTAGGCGTGGATGAGCAGTTCTTC. Residues: CASSLGVDEQFF. The chain carries TRBV7-3 and TRBJ2-1; D unclear. The ends were cut back, 2 bases at V and 8 bases at J, with 7 bases in the middle. This CDR3 has 12 residues. Germline CDR1 is SGHTA and CDR2 is FQGTGA.

This chain links TRBV4-1 with TRBJ1-4, with D possibly matching TRBD1 (5 bases). The V and J ends lost 2 bases and 6 bases respectively, with 16 bases between them. Germline loops: CDR1 MGHRA, CDR2 YSYEKL. This CDR3 contains 16 residues. DNA of the CDR3: TGCGCCAGCAGCCAATCCGGGACTCAAGGGGATGAAAAACTGTTTTTT. Protein: CASSQSGTQGDEKLFF.

This chain joins TRBV27 and TRBJ2-7, with D possibly TRBD1 on 6 matching bases. The CDR3 runs 13 residues. Germline V gene lookup returns CDR1 MNHEY and CDR2 SMNVEV (reference sequence). V was shortened by 4 bases and J by 2 bases, with 9 bases between the two germline ends. The CDR3 spells CASSYREAYEQYF. The CDR3 DNA is TGTGCCAGCAGTTACAGGGAAGCCTACGAGCAGTACTTC.

The chain recombines TRBV5-4 with TRBJ2-5; D possibly corresponds to TRBD2 (6 bases). The CDR3 totals 15 residues. V lost 1 base and J lost 5, with 15 bases in between. Germline V lookup: CDR1 SGHNT, CDR2 YYREEE (reference sequence). The DNA of the CDR3 is TGTGCCAGCAGCTTGTTTTCGGCGGGATGGGAGACCCAGTACTTC. Its protein is CASSLFSAGWETQYF.

The V gene is TRBV28, the J gene TRBJ2-1; TRBD2 aligns across 9 bases. The germline V gene has CDR1 MDHEN and CDR2 SYDVKM. This CDR3 has 18 residues. J was trimmed by 4 bases and V by 3 bases; bases with no gene match: 13. The CDR3 protein is CASSFKNVGAGGYNEQFF. The CDR3 DNA reads TGTGCCAGCAGTTTCAAAAATGTAGGAGCGGGAGGTTACAATGAGCAGTTCTTC.

This chain connects TRBV10-3 to TRBJ2-7; TRBD2 is a possible D gene (6 bases). Germline V gene data show CDR1 as ENHRY and CDR2 as SYGVKD. Trimming pared 0 bases from V and 3 bases from J, leaving 9 bases between. There are 14 residues in the CDR3. In nucleotides, the CDR3 is TGTGCCATCAGTGAGTCGGGGGGTTTCTACGAGCAGTACTTC. It translates to CAISESGGFYEQYF.

V and J are TRBV9 and TRBJ2-2, with D perhaps TRBD1 (5 bases). The V and J ends lost 0 bases and 7 bases respectively, with 10 bases between them. The CDR3 has 14 amino acids. In germline, CDR1 is SGDLS, CDR2 YYNGEE. The CDR3 DNA is TGTGCCAGCAGCGTAGCCCAGGGCCACGGGGAGCTGTTTTTT. This encodes CASSVAQGHGELFF.

The chain recombines TRBV11-2 with TRBJ2-5, with TRBD2 identical over 8 bases. The CDR3 contains 19 residues. Germline values: CDR1 SGHAT, CDR2 FQNNGV. Unmatched junction bases numbered 18, after V lost 5 bases and J lost 1 base. The CDR3 DNA reads TGTGCCAGCAGCCCCGGGACTCCCGGGGGGGGACGGCTCCAAGAGACCCAGTACTTC. Translating it yields CASSPGTPGGGRLQETQYF.

This sequence joins TRBV7-8 and TRBJ2-7; 13 bases are shared with TRBD2. Germline CDR1 reads SGHVS; CDR2 reads FQNEAQ. J lost 3 bases, V lost 5 bases, and 10 bases had no gene match. The CDR3 runs to 17 residues. This CDR3 reads CASSPNTGLAGIYEQYF. DNA of the CDR3: TGTGCCAGCAGCCCTAATACGGGACTAGCGGGAATCTACGAGCAGTACTTC. Drawing the rest from reference TRBV7-8 and TRBJ2-7, the complete variable domain is GAGVSQSPRYKVAKRGQDVALRCDPISGHVSLFWYQQALGQGPEFLTYFQNEAQLDKSGLPSDRFFAERPEGSVSTLKIQRTQQEDSAVYLCASSPNTGLAGIYEQYFGPGTRLTVT.

DNA of the CDR3: TGTGCCAGCAGTCCGACAGGGGAACGGATATACGAGCAGTACTTC. As protein: CASSPTGERIYEQYF. The gene calls are TRBV6-5 and TRBJ2-7; 8 bases map to TRBD1. The CDR3 loop spans 15 amino acids. V lost 5 bases and J lost 4; bases outside the gene matches: 10. Per the germline V gene, CDR1 is MNHEY and CDR2 is SVGAGI.

The chain couples TRBV7-9 to TRBJ2-1; D is possibly TRBD1 (5 bases). CDR1 and CDR2 (germline): SEHNR, FQNEAQ (reference sequence). The germline V and J ends were trimmed by 1 base and 5 bases, with 6 bases remaining between them. The length of the CDR3 is 13 residues. The CDR3 reads CASSLVGDNEQFF. Written as DNA, the CDR3 is TGTGCCAGCAGCTTAGTAGGGGACAATGAGCAGTTCTTC. The full variable domain, completed using reference TRBV7-9 and TRBJ2-1, is DTGVSQNPRHKITKRGQNVTFRCDPISEHNRLYWYRQTLGQGPEFLTYFQNEAQLEKSRLLSDRFSAERPKGSFSTLEIQRTEQGDSAMYLCASSLVGDNEQFFGPGTRLTVL.

The rearrangement joins TRBV6-6 to TRBJ2-2; TRBD1 is a possible D gene (5 bases). CDR3 size: 16 residues. Germline CDR1 reads MNHNY; CDR2 reads SVGAGI (reference sequence). Trimming removed 1 base from V and 4 bases from J, with 13 bases in between. CDR3 nucleotides: TGTGCCAGCAGTTACTTTGGGGCCGGAACCACCGGGGAGCTGTTTTTT. Encoded protein: CASSYFGAGTTGELFF.

The rearrangement links TRBV4-1 to TRBJ1-1; 8 nucleotides align to TRBD1. Germline-derived CDR1 and CDR2 are MGHRA and YSYEKL. This CDR3 comprises 16 residues. Trimming removed 3 bases from V and 7 bases from J; junction bases left unmatched: 13. The CDR3 coding sequence is TGCGCCAGCAGCCACCCCCTAGGACAGGGCGCCGATGAAGCTTTCTTT. It is translated as CASSHPLGQGADEAFF.

The chain links TRBV7-6 to TRBJ2-5; D possibly corresponds to TRBD2 (5 bases). Germline values: CDR1 SGHVS, CDR2 FNYEAQ. V shed 6 bases and J shed 4 bases, with 18 bases lying between them. This CDR3 is built from 15 residues. CDR3 region: CASRGPRDEGETQYF. In DNA form, the CDR3 reads TGTGCCAGCAGAGGCCCCCGGGATGAAGGAGAGACCCAGTACTTC.

The chain joins TRBV2 to TRBJ1-1; maybe TRBD1 (5 bases). Germline V CDR1 and CDR2: SNHLY, FYNNEI. V shed 10 bases and J shed 0 bases, with 18 bases lying between them. This CDR3 spans 15 amino acids. CDR3 in amino acids: CATRVMEGMNTEAFF. The CDR3 region has the DNA TGTGCCACCCGTGTAATGGAGGGGATGAACACTGAAGCTTTCTTT.